This T cell receptor beta chain comes out of a study of blood T cell repertoires in COVID-19. Method: immunoSEQ multiplex PCR; TCRdb's copy keeps in-frame clones and lacks some. This sample has roughly 250,000 clones, with around 79% found just once. The CDR3 has 17 amino acids. The TCR sequence derives from a woman of 80 years or more with acute or convalescent COVID-19. The sequenced material came from peripheral blood. The gene calls are TRBV21-1 and TRBJ1-6; TRBD1 reflects the table's D call only, with no check against the DNA. TRBV21-1 is recorded as a pseudogene. The CDR3: CASSKDLRQGLNSPLHF. The CDR3 DNA reads TGTGCCAGCAGCAAAGATCTCCGACAGGGGCTTAATTCACCCCTCCACTTT.